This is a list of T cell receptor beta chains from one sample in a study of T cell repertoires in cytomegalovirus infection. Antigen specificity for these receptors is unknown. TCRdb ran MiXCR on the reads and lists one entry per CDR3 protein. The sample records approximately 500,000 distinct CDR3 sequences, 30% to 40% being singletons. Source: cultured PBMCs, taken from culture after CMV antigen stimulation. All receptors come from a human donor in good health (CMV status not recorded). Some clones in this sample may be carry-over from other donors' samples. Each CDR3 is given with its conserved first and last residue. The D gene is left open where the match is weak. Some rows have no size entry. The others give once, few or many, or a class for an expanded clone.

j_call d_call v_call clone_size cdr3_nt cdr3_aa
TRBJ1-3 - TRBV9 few TGTGCCAGCAGCGTAGGACAGTCTGGAAACACCATATATTTT CASSVGQSGNTIYF
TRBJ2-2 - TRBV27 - TGTGCCAGCAGTTTCTTCCTAGCAAACACCGGGGAGCTGTTTTTT CASSFFLANTGELFF
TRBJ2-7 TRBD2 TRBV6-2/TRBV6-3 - TGTGCCAGCAGCGAACGACTAGCGAAGACCTACGAGCAGTACTTC CASSERLAKTYEQYF
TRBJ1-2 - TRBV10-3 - TGTGCCATCAGTGATGGGGGTAACTATGGCTACACCTTC CAISDGGNYGYTF
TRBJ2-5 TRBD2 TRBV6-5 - TGTGCCAGCAACGGACTAGCGGGAGGGCCCGAGACTCAGTACTTC CASNGLAGGPETQYF
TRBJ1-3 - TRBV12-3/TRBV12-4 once TGTGCCAGCAGTTCTGGGTCCTCTGGAAACACCATATATTTT CASSSGSSGNTIYF
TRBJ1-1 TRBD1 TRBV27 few TGTGCCAGCAGCCGTCAATCACCCGTCCCAGGGGGCTCTGAAGCTTTCTTT CASSRQSPVPGGSEAFF
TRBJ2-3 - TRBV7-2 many TGTGCCAGCAGCATGAGACACACAGATACGCAGTATTTT CASSMRHTDTQYF
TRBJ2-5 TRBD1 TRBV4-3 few TGCGCCAGCAAGGGACAGACTTTGGCCGAGACCCAGTACTTC CASKGQTLAETQYF
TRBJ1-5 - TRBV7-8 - TGTGCCAGCAGCTTAGCGAATTTGGCCGGCGGTAGCAATCAGCCCCAGCATTTT CASSLANLAGGSNQPQHF
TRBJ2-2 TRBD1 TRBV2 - TGTGCCAGCAGAAACGGACCGGGACAGGGGTCCGGGGAGCTGTTTTTT CASRNGPGQGSGELFF
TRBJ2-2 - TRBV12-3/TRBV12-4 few TGTGCCAGCACTAAAGAGGGGTTCACGAACACCGGGGAGCTGTTTTTT CASTKEGFTNTGELFF
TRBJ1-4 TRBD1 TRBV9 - TGTGCCAGCAGCATCCGAGGGGACAGGGGAGGTGAAAAACTGTTTTTT CASSIRGDRGGEKLFF
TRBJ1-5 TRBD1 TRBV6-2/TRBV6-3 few TGTGCCAGCAGTTACTCGAAGGGGACAGGGGACAATCAGCCCCAGCATTTT CASSYSKGTGDNQPQHF
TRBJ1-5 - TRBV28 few TGTGCCAGCAGTTTAAGTACGGCCGGGAGCAATCAGCCCCAGCATTTT CASSLSTAGSNQPQHF
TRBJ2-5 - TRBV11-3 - TGTGCCAGCAGCTTAGATGGACAGAGACAAGAGACCCAGTACTTC CASSLDGQRQETQYF
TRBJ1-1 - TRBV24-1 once TGTGCCACCAGTGATTCGTCCGGGACAAGGAACACTGAAGCTTTCTTT CATSDSSGTRNTEAFF
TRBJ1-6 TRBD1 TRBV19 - TGTGCCAGTAGTATCCTCGGGACAGGTTTTAATTCACCCCTCCACTTT CASSILGTGFNSPLHF
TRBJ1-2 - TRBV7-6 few TGTGCCAGCAGCCTGGCTCAGGCCGGCTACACCTTC CASSLAQAGYTF